This T cell receptor beta chain was retrieved from a study of cytomegalovirus exposure and HLA in healthy donors. Germline loops: CDR1 SQVTM, CDR2 ANQGSEA. V was pared by 2 bases and J by 5 bases, with 10 bases between. There are 13 residues in the CDR3. It was with 60 Vbeta and 13 Jbeta primers that the PCR ran. This table comes from immunoSEQ multiplex PCR, and its TCRdb copy is limited to in-frame clones, with some not included. The sample records more than 95,000 clones, 60% to 80% being singletons. This clonotype was sampled from a man aged 30 to 45 in good health and CMV-seronegative. This chain links TRBV29-1 with TRBJ2-1; D is ambiguous. The specimen sequenced was PBMCs. As DNA, the CDR3 is TGCAGCGTTGAAAACTACAAGGACAATGAGCAGTTCTTC. Translated: CSVENYKDNEQFF.